This T cell receptor (beta chain) comes out of a study of blood T cell repertoires in COVID-19. Study summary: Collection of acute and convalescent COVID-19 samples took place in the United States, Italy and Spain. PBMCs, B-cell-depleted T cells, or T cells were the source of the cDNA or gDNA that made up the material.

The protocol was immunoSEQ multiplex PCR, while the TCRdb copy is restricted to in-frame clones and leaves out a portion. Of about 120,000 clones listed, roughly 89% are singletons. Germline V CDR1 and CDR2: MNHEY, SVGAGI. V dropped 7 bases and J dropped 5; count of bases not matched to a gene: 7. CDR3 length: 14 amino acids. The specimen was peripheral blood. The sequence was obtained from a human donor with acute or convalescent COVID-19. The donor label of this sample is uncertain. V usage is TRBV6-5 and J usage is TRBJ2-7, with 11 nucleotides matching TRBD1. In DNA form, the CDR3 reads TGTGCCAGCACCGAGGGACAGGGGGTGGACGAGCAGTACTTC. Its translation: CASTEGQGVDEQYF.